Listed here are 14 T cell receptor beta chains from one sample, sequenced in a study of control samples from healthy donors and cancer patients. Using immunoSEQ multiplex PCR, the repertoire was profiled, and TCRdb retains in-frame clones only, with some absent. The sample gives under 200,000 clones, 85% to 95% of which show up once; approximately 8% is in the top ten. The sequenced sample was blood. Receptors originate from a woman aged 35 to 49 in good health.

The genes are TRBV4-3 and TRBJ2-7; D is perhaps TRBD1 or TRBD2 (7 bases each). Trimming removed 0 bases from V and 1 base from J, with 13 bases in between. The CDR3 covers 16 residues. Germline-derived CDR1 and CDR2 are LGHNA and YSLEER. The CDR3 loop reads CASSQEYRGGSYEQYF. The CDR3 DNA is TGCGCCAGCAGCCAAGAATACAGGGGAGGGTCCTACGAGCAGTACTTC.

The V and J genes are TRBV4-3 and TRBJ1-1; D uncertain. CDR3 length: 16 residues. Germline CDR1 reads LGHNA; CDR2 reads YSLEER. Trimming stripped 0 bases from V and 7 bases from J, with 18 bases between. This CDR3 is CASSQESGGGSDEAFF. The DNA for the CDR3 is TGCGCCAGCAGCCAAGAATCCGGCGGCGGCTCAGATGAAGCTTTCTTT.

The chain has TRBV5-1 and TRBJ1-4; TRBD1 matches 9 bases. Losses at the gene ends were 4 bases for V and 1 base for J; bases not matched to a gene: 5. This CDR3 is 16 amino acids long. From germline, CDR1 is SGHRS and CDR2 YFSETQ. CDR3 nucleotide sequence: TGCGCCAGCAGCCAAAGACAGGGGGGAACTAATGAAAAACTGTTTTTT. Protein sequence: CASSQRQGGTNEKLFF. The entire variable domain, with the rest obtained from reference TRBV5-1 and TRBJ1-4, is as follows: KAGVTQTPRYLIKTRGQQVTLSCSPISGHRSVSWYQQTPGQGLQFLFEYFSETQRNKGNFPGRFSGRQFSNSRSEMNVSTLELGDSALYLCASSQRQGGTNEKLFFGSGTQLSVL.

V and J are TRBV5-6 and TRBJ2-7; D is uncertain. Germline lookup yields CDR1 SGHDT and CDR2 YYEEEE. V lost 1 base, J lost 9 bases, and 11 bases lay in between. This CDR3 is 12 amino acids long. The CDR3 loop reads CASSLMGQGQYF. For the CDR3, the DNA is TGTGCCAGCAGCTTGATGGGCCAAGGGCAGTACTTC.

V usage is TRBV27 and J usage is TRBJ1-1; no definite D call. The V end was cut by 7 bases, the J end by 1 base, with 13 bases between. Germline CDR1 reads MNHEY; CDR2 reads SMNVEV (reference sequence). This CDR3 is 14 amino acids long. The chain's CDR3 is CASTAYRGNTEAFF. The CDR3 region has the DNA TGTGCCAGCACCGCCTACCGGGGGAACACTGAAGCTTTCTTT.

The J gene is TRBJ1-1, the V gene TRBV12-5; D ambiguous. Germline CDR1 reads LGHNT; CDR2 reads FRNRAP. V was cut by 2 bases and J by 0 bases, with 7 bases left in between. CDR3 length: 14 residues. CDR3 region: CASGLLALNTEAFF. CDR3 coding DNA: TGTGCTAGTGGTTTGTTGGCCCTGAACACTGAAGCTTTCTTT.

The chain links TRBV9 to TRBJ2-5, with TRBD1 matching over 7 bases. CDR1 SGDLS and CDR2 YYNGEE come from the germline V gene. CDR3 length: 16 amino acids. Unmatched junction bases numbered 12, after V lost 2 bases and J lost 5 bases. CDR3 nucleotides: TGTGCCAGCAGCGTGGGGAGACAGGGAGCTTCGGAGACCCAGTACTTC. It codes for CASSVGRQGASETQYF.

This sequence joins TRBV29-1 and TRBJ1-4; TRBD1 matches at 8 bases. Germline V gene sequence: CDR1 SQVTM, CDR2 ANQGSEA. The CDR3 runs to 15 residues. V lost 6 bases to trimming and J lost 0 bases; unmatched junction nucleotides: 6. In nucleotides, the CDR3 is TGCAGCGTGGTACAGGGGGTTGCAACTAATGAAAAACTGTTTTTT. Its protein is CSVVQGVATNEKLFF.

The chain has TRBV20-1 and TRBJ2-1; D is uncertain. This CDR3 contains 11 residues. CDR1 is DFQATT, CDR2 SNEGSKA, per germline (reference sequence). V dropped 5 bases and J dropped 5 bases, with 7 bases sitting between them. In DNA form, the CDR3 reads TGCAGTGCTGCTAGAAACAATGAGCAGTTCTTC. As protein: CSAARNNEQFF.

This sequence joins TRBV6-2 or TRBV6-3 and TRBJ2-5; D is unresolved. CDR1 is MNHEY, CDR2 SVGEGT, per germline. With 6 bases removed from V and 4 bases from J, the gap between germline ends came to 6 bases. This CDR3 spans 11 amino acids. Here the CDR3 DNA reads TGTGCCAGCAGCCTGAGAGAGACCCAGTACTTC. Translated, it gives CASSLRETQYF.

The chain recombines TRBV7-2 with TRBJ1-1; possibly TRBD1 for D (5 bases). Germline V CDR1 and CDR2: SGHTA, FQGNSA. The CDR3 loop spans 16 amino acids. V was clipped by 6 bases and J by 6 bases, with 23 bases between them. CDR3 DNA: TGTGCCAGCAGATCGAGACAGAGTCTTTTTTTCGCTGAAGCTTTCTTT. This encodes CASRSRQSLFFAEAFF.

J is TRBJ2-3 and V is TRBV5-1, with 7 bases identical to TRBD1. CDR3 length: 14 residues. The V and J ends lost 0 bases and 3 bases, in that order; junction bases with no gene match: 1. Germline V gives CDR1 SGHRS, CDR2 YFSETQ. This chain's CDR3 is CASSLDRGTDTQYF. The CDR3 DNA sequence: TGCGCCAGCAGCTTGGACAGGGGAACAGATACGCAGTATTTT.

This clone was picked up one time. The genes are TRBV18 and TRBJ1-1; possibly TRBD1 for D (6 bases). Trimming took off 3 bases at V and 4 bases at J, with 15 bases between the two ends. This CDR3 comprises 15 residues. Looked up from germline, CDR1 is KGHSH and CDR2 is LQKENI. The CDR3 protein is CASSPQGGDGTEAFF. The CDR3 DNA reads TGTGCCAGCTCACCCCAAGGGGGGGATGGCACTGAAGCTTTCTTT.

The chain employs TRBV19 and TRBJ2-7; D possibly matches TRBD1 or TRBD2 (5 bases each). Deletions cut 2 bases from V and 1 base from J, with 9 bases between. CDR1 is LNHDA and CDR2 is SQIVND in the germline V gene (reference sequence). CDR3 length: 14 residues. CDR3 DNA sequence: TGTGCCAGTAGTATATCGGGGCCTTCCTACGAGCAGTACTTC. It encodes CASSISGPSYEQYF.